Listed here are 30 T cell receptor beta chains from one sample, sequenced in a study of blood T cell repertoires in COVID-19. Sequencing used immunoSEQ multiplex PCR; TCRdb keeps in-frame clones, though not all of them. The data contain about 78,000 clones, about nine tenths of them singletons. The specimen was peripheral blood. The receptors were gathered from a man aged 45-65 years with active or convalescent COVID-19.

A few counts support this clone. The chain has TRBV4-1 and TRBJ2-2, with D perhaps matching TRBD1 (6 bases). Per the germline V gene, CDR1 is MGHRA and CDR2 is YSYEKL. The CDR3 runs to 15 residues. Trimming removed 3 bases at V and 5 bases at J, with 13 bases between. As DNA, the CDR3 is TGCGCCAGCAGCCAGACAGGCCAAGGGACCGGGGAGCTGTTTTTT. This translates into CASSQTGQGTGELFF.

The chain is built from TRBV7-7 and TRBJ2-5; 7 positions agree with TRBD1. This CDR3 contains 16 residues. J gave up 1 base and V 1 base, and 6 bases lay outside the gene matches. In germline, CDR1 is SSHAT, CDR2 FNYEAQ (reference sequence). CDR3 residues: CASSLVGAGGQETQYF. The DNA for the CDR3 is TGTGCCAGCAGCTTAGTAGGGGCAGGGGGCCAAGAGACCCAGTACTTC. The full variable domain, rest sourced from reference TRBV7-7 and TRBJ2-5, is GAGVSQSPRYKVTKRGQDVTLRCDPISSHATLYWYQQALGQGPEFLTYFNYEAQPDKSGLPSDRFSAERPEGSISTLTIQRTEQRDSAMYRCASSLVGAGGQETQYFGPGTRLLVL.

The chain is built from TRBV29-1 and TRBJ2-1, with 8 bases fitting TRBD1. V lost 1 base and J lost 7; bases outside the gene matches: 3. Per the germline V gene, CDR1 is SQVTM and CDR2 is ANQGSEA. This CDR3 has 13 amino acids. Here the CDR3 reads CSVEVNRGNEQFF. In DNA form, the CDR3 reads TGCAGCGTTGAAGTAAACAGGGGGAATGAGCAGTTCTTC.

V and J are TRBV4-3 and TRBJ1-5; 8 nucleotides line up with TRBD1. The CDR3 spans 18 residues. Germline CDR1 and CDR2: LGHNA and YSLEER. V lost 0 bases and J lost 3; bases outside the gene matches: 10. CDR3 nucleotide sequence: TGCGCCAGCAGCCAAGAATGGGTGACAGGGGATGCCAATCAGCCCCAGCATTTT. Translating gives CASSQEWVTGDANQPQHF.

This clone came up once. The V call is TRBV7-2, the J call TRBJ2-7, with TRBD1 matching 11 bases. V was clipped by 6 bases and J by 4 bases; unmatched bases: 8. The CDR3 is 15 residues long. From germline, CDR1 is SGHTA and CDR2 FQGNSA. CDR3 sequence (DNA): TGTGCCAGCAGGCAACCGGGACAGGGGGATTACGAGCAGTACTTC. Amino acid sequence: CASRQPGQGDYEQYF.

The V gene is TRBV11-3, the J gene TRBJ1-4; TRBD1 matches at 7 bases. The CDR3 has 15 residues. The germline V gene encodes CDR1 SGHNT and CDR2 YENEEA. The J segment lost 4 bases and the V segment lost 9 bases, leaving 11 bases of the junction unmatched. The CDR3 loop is CARYLLGQINEKLFF. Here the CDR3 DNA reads TGTGCCAGGTACCTATTGGGACAGATTAATGAAAAACTGTTTTTT.

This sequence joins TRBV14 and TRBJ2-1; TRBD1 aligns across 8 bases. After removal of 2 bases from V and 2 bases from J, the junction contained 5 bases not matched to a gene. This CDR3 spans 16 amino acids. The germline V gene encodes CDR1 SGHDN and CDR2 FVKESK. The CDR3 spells CASSQSPGGPYNEQFF. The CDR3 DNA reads TGTGCCAGCAGCCAATCCCCAGGGGGCCCCTACAATGAGCAGTTCTTC.

The CDR3 DNA follows: TGTGCCAGTAGTATGGCAGCAACTAATGAAAAACTGTTTTTT. Amino acids: CASSMAATNEKLFF. This rearrangement joins TRBV19 to TRBJ1-4; no reliable D call. CDR1 LNHDA and CDR2 SQIVND come from the germline V gene (reference sequence). CDR3 size: 14 residues. Between the trimmed V and J ends, which lost 3 bases and 0 bases, there was a span of 5 bases.

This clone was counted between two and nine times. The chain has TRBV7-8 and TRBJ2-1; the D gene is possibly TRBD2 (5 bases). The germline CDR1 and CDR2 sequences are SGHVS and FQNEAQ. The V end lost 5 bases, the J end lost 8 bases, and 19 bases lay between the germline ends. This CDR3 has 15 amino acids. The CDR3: CASSTTSGFMDEQFF. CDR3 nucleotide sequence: TGTGCCAGCAGCACCACCAGCGGCTTTATGGATGAGCAGTTCTTC.

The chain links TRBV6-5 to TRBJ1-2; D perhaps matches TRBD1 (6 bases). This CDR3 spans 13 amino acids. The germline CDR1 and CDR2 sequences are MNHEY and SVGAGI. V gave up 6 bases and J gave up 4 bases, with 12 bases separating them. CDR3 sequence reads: CASRQDSLYGYTF. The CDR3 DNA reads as TGTGCCAGCAGGCAGGACAGCCTCTATGGCTACACCTTC.

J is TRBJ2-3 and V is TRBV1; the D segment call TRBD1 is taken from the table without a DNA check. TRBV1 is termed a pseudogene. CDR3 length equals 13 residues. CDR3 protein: CTSSQEGGDTQYF. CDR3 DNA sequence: TGCACCAGCAGCCAAGAAGGGGGTGATACGCAGTATTTT.

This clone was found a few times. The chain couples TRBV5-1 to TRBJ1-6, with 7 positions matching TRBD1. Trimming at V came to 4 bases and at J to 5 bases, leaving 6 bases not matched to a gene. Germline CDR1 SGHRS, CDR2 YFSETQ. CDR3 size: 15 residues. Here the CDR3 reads CASSRWTGDNSPLHF. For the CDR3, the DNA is TGCGCCAGCAGCCGCTGGACAGGCGATAATTCACCCCTCCACTTT.

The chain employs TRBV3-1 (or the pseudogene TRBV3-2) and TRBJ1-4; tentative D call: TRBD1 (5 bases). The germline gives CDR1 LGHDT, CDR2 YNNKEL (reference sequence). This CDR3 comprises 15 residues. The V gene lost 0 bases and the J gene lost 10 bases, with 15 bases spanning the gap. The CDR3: CASSQDLTESRKLFF. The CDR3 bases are TGTGCCAGCAGCCAAGATCTGACAGAATCGAGAAAACTGTTTTTT.

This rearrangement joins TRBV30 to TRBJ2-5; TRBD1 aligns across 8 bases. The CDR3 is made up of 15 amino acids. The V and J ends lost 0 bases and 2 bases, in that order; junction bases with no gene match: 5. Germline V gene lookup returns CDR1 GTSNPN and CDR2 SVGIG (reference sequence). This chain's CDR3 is CAWSVGTGPQETQYF. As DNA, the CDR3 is TGTGCCTGGAGTGTAGGGACAGGTCCTCAAGAGACCCAGTACTTC.

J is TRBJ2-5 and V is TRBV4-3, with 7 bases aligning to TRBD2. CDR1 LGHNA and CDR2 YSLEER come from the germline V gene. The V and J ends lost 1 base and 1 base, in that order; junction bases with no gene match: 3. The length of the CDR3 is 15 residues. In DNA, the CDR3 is TGCGCCAGCAGCCAAGTCGGGGGGACCCAAGAGACCCAGTACTTC. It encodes CASSQVGGTQETQYF.

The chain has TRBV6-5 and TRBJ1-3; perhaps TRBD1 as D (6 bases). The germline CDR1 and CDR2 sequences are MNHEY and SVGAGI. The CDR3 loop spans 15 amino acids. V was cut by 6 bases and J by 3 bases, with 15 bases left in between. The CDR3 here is CASSADPGVGNTIYF. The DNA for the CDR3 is TGTGCCAGCAGCGCTGACCCAGGGGTTGGAAACACCATATATTTT.

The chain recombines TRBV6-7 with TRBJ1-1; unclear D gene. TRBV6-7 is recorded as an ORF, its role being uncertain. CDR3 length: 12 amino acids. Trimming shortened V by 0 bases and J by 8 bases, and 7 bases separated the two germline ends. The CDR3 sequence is CASSYSGGEAFF. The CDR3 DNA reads TGTGCCAGCAGTTACTCGGGAGGCGAAGCTTTCTTT.

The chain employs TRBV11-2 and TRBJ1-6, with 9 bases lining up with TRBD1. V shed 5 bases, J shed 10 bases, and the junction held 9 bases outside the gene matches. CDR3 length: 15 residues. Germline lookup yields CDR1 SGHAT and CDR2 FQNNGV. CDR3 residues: CASSLPGTGRSPLHF. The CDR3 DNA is TGTGCCAGCAGCCTTCCCGGGACAGGGCGGTCACCCCTCCACTTT.

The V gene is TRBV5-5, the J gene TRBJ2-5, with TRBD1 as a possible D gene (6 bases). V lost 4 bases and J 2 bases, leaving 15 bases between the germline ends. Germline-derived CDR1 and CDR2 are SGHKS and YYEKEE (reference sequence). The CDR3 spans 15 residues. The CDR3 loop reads CASSPGALGQETQYF. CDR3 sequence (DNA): TGTGCCAGCAGCCCAGGGGCCCTTGGGCAAGAGACCCAGTACTTC.

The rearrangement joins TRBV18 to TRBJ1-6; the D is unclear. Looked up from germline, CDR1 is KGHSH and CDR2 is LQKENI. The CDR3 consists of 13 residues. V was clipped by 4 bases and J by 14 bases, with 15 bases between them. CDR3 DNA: TGTGCCAGCTCACTATCCCTAACTGAGGCCCTCCACTTT. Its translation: CASSLSLTEALHF.

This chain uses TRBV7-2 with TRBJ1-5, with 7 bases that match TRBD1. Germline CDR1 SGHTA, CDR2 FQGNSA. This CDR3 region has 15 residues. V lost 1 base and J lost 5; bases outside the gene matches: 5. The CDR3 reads CASSLGSTGDQPQHF. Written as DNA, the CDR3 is TGTGCCAGCAGCTTAGGTAGTACAGGGGATCAGCCCCAGCATTTT.

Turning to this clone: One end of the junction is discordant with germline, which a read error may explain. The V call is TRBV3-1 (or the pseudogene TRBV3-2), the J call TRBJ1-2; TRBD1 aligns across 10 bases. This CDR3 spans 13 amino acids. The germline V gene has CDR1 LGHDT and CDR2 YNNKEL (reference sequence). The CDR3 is CASSQDTGTGVVF. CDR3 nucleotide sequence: TGTGCCAGCAGCCAAGATACCGGGACAGGGGTCGTCTTC.

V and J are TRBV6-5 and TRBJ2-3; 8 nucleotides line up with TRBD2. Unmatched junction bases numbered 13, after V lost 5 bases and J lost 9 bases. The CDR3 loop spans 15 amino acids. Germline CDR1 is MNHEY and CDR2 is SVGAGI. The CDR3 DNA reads TGTGCCAGCAGTCCCACGGGGGGGCCTGGGGACACGCAGTATTTT. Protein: CASSPTGGPGDTQYF.

Written as DNA, the CDR3 is TGTGCCAGCAGCCGACAGGTTCTCTCCTACAATGAGCAGTTCTTC. This codes for CASSRQVLSYNEQFF. The V and J genes are TRBV11-2 and TRBJ2-1; tentatively, D is TRBD1 (6 bases). Germline assignment: CDR1 SGHAT and CDR2 FQNNGV. V was shortened by 5 bases and J by 0 bases, with 11 bases between the two germline ends. The CDR3 contains 15 residues.

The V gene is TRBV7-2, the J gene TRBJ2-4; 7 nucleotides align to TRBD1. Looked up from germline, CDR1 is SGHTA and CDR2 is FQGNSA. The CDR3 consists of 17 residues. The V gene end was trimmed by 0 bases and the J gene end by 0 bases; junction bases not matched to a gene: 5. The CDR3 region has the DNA TGTGCCAGCAGCTTAGCGGGGGACAGTTTAGCCAAAAACATTCAGTACTTC. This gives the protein CASSLAGDSLAKNIQYF.

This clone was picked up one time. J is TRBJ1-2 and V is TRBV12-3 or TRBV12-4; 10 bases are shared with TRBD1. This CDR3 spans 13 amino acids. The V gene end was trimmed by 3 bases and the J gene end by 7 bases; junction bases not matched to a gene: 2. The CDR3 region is CASSFGTGVGYTF. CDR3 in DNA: TGTGCCAGCAGTTTTGGGACAGGGGTTGGCTACACCTTC.

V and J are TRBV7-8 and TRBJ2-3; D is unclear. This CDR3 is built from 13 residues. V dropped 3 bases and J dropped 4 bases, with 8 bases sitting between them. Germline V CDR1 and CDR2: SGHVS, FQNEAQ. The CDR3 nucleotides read TGTGCCAGCAGCTTGAGGAAGGCAGATACGCAGTATTTT. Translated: CASSLRKADTQYF.

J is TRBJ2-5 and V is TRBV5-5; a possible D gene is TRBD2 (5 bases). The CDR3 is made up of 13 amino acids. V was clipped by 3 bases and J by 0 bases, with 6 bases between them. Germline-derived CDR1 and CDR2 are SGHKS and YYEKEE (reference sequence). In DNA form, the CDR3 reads TGTGCCAGCAGCTCCGGGGACCAAGAGACCCAGTACTTC. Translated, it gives CASSSGDQETQYF.

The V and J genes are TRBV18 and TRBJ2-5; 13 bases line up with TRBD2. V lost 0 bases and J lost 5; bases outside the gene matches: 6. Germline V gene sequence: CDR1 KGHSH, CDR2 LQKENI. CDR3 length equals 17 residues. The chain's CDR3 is CASSPPALAGGPETQYF. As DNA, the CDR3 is TGTGCCAGCTCACCACCGGCACTAGCGGGGGGGCCGGAGACCCAGTACTTC.

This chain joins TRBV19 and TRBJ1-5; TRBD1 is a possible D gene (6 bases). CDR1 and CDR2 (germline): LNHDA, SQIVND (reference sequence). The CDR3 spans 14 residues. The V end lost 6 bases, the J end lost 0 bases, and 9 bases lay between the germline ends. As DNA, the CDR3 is TGTGCCAGTAGGTGGGACACTAGCAATCAGCCCCAGCATTTT. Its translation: CASRWDTSNQPQHF. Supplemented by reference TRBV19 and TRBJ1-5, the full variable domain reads DGGITQSPKYLFRKEGQNVTLSCEQNLNHDAMYWYRQDPGQGLRLIYYSQIVNDFQKGDIAEGYSVSREKKESFPLTVTSAQKNPTAFYLCASRWDTSNQPQHFGDGTRLSIL.